This T cell receptor (beta chain) was observed in a study of cytomegalovirus exposure and HLA in healthy donors. Study conclusions and caveats: The study labeled about 160 TCR beta chains cytomegalovirus-associated.

Concerning this clone: Its antigen is currently unknown.

There are 16 residues in the CDR3. V shed 3 bases, J shed 0 bases, and the junction held 7 bases outside the gene matches. From germline, CDR1 is SGHRS and CDR2 YFSETQ. Assay used: immunoSEQ multiplex PCR; TCRdb lists only in-frame clones, some missing. The sample has 70,000 or so clones; roughly 94% are singletons. The material sequenced was PBMCs. The clonotype was recovered from a woman younger than 30 in good health and CMV-seropositive. The rearrangement uses TRBV5-1 and TRBJ2-3; 7 bases are a match to TRBD2. The CDR3 region has the DNA TGCGCCAGCAGCTGGGGAGGGCGGTCGAGCACAGATACGCAGTATTTT. This codes for CASSWGGRSSTDTQYF.